Below are 26 T cell receptor beta chains sequenced from a single sample in a study of response to subunit inactivated influenza vaccine. TCRdb reprocessed the RT-PCR reads with MiXCR, giving one entry per CDR3 protein. This table holds 650,000 to 800,000 distinct CDR3 sequences, around 13% found once. This sample comprised PBMCs from blood, obtained approximately 15 days before vaccination. These receptors were collected from a man aged 45-60 years who received an inactivated influenza vaccine.

The chain uses TRBV6-1 and TRBJ2-7; D unclear. The CDR3 has 15 amino acids. The V and J ends lost 5 bases and 1 base respectively, with 15 bases between them. The germline V gene encodes CDR1 MNHNS and CDR2 SASEGT. CDR3 region: CASSPQPIRSYEQYF. The CDR3 DNA reads as TGTGCCAGCAGTCCCCAACCAATCCGGTCCTACGAGCAGTACTTC.

The V and J genes are TRBV5-1 and TRBJ2-5, with TRBD2 matching 9 bases. There are 15 residues in the CDR3. The germline V gene encodes CDR1 SGHRS and CDR2 YFSETQ. J gave up 0 bases and V 4 bases, and 4 bases lay outside the gene matches. Here the CDR3 DNA reads TGCGCCAGCAGCACGGCGGGGGGGTACCAAGAGACCCAGTACTTC. It encodes CASSTAGGYQETQYF.

This clonotype was seen a few times. The chain has TRBV6-4 and TRBJ2-3; no clear D. Trimming left V 3 bases short and J 6 bases short, with 13 bases between. Germline CDR1 and CDR2: MRHNA and SNTAGT. The CDR3 has 14 amino acids. CDR3 loop: CASSDTAQLDTQYF. The CDR3 region has the DNA TGTGCCAGCAGTGATACGGCTCAGCTGGATACGCAGTATTTT.

This clonotype has a count of ten or more. The rearrangement links TRBV6-2 or TRBV6-3 to TRBJ2-7; 7 nucleotides line up with TRBD2. Germline V gene lookup returns CDR1 MNHEY and CDR2 SVGEGT. The CDR3 contains 12 residues. With V trimmed by 6 bases and J by 6 bases, 5 bases remained unmatched. The CDR3 protein is CASRWTGGEQYF. The CDR3 DNA is TGTGCCAGCAGATGGACGGGAGGCGAGCAGTACTTC.

This clonotype has more than one count but fewer than ten. This chain links TRBV5-1 with TRBJ2-3; TRBD1 matches at 7 bases. Germline CDR1 SGHRS, CDR2 YFSETQ. Trimming cost V 2 bases and J 4 bases; bases outside gene matches: 7. CDR3 length equals 15 residues. CDR3: CASSFTGEIADTQYF. The CDR3 region has the DNA TGCGCCAGCAGCTTTACAGGGGAAATCGCAGATACGCAGTATTTT.

The sample holds a few counts of this clonotype. This chain joins TRBV12-3 or TRBV12-4 and TRBJ2-7; 7 bases are a match to TRBD1. The CDR3 is 14 amino acids. J gave up 4 bases and V 3 bases, and 6 bases lay outside the gene matches. The CDR3 reads CASSFEGGKYEQYF. CDR3 nucleotide sequence: TGTGCCAGCAGTTTTGAAGGGGGCAAATACGAGCAGTACTTC.

The chain links TRBV20-1 to TRBJ2-1, with 11 bases that match TRBD2. V lost 2 bases, J lost 7 bases, and 13 bases stayed unmatched. Germline CDR1 is DFQATT and CDR2 is SNEGSKA (reference sequence). This CDR3 region has 17 residues. The CDR3 DNA reads as TGCAGTGCTAGATGGCTAGCGGGGGGATTAAATGGGAATGAGCAGTTCTTC. It encodes CSARWLAGGLNGNEQFF.

This clonotype has a handful of counts. This chain connects TRBV28 to TRBJ1-1; D unclear. Germline assignment: CDR1 MDHEN and CDR2 SYDVKM. The CDR3 loop spans 14 amino acids. V lost 11 bases to trimming and J lost 0 bases, with 16 bases between them. As DNA, the CDR3 is TGTGCCGCCCGTAGGACGATCATGAACACTGAAGCTTTCTTT. It is translated as CAARRTIMNTEAFF.

The J gene is TRBJ2-7, the V gene TRBV24-1; TRBD1 matches at 7 bases. The CDR3 has 16 residues. Germline V gene sequence: CDR1 KGHDR, CDR2 SFDVKD. After removal of 4 bases from V and 0 bases from J, the junction contained 8 bases not matched to a gene. The CDR3 loop is CATSEGTGDLSYEQYF. The CDR3 DNA reads as TGTGCCACCAGTGAGGGTACAGGGGACCTCTCCTACGAGCAGTACTTC.

This clonotype occurred a few times. The chain has TRBV5-5 and TRBJ1-4; tentatively, D is TRBD1 (5 bases). CDR1 is SGHKS and CDR2 is YYEKEE in the germline V gene (reference sequence). The CDR3 has 14 amino acids. Trimming cost V 0 bases and J 8 bases, with 11 bases left between them. The CDR3 here is CASSLATAREKLFF. DNA for the CDR3: TGTGCCAGCAGCTTGGCGACAGCTAGAGAAAAACTGTTTTTT. Full variable domain (outside the CDR3, taken from reference TRBV5-5 and TRBJ1-4): DAGVTQSPTHLIKTRGQQVTLRCSPISGHKSVSWYQQVLGQGPQFIFQYYEKEERGRGNFPDRFSARQFPNYSSELNVNALLLGDSALYLCASSLATAREKLFFGSGTQLSVL.

The J gene is TRBJ2-5, the V gene TRBV29-1; D unresolved. The CDR3 runs to 12 residues. V shed 4 bases and J shed 2 bases, with 8 bases lying between them. Germline CDR1 SQVTM, CDR2 ANQGSEA. Here the CDR3 reads CSVVRQQETQYF. CDR3 sequence (DNA): TGCAGCGTTGTCCGGCAGCAAGAGACCCAGTACTTC.

This clonotype has a count of ten or more. Here the CDR3 reads CASSQDYRAQQPQHF. CDR3 DNA sequence: TGCGCCAGCAGCCAAGATTACAGGGCTCAACAGCCCCAGCATTTT. The chain uses TRBV4-1 and TRBJ1-5; D is possibly TRBD1 (6 bases). Trimming shortened V by 0 bases and J by 7 bases, and 13 bases separated the two germline ends. CDR1 is MGHRA, CDR2 YSYEKL, per germline. This CDR3 region has 15 residues.

This clonotype was counted only a few times. The J gene is TRBJ1-1, the V gene TRBV28, with D uncertain. Germline CDR1 and CDR2: MDHEN and SYDVKM. With 2 bases removed from V and 1 base from J, the gap between germline ends came to 11 bases. CDR3 length equals 15 residues. CDR3 nucleotides: TGTGCCAGCAGTTTAGGAACAAGGAGGAACACTGAAGCTTTCTTT. Its protein is CASSLGTRRNTEAFF.

The chain combines TRBV6-5 with TRBJ1-2; D is ambiguous. In germline, CDR1 is MNHEY, CDR2 SVGAGI. Trimming took off 6 bases at V and 3 bases at J, with 14 bases between the two ends. The CDR3 length is 14 residues. The CDR3 sequence is CASRLSTEDYGYTF. The CDR3 nucleotides read TGTGCCAGCAGATTATCCACAGAGGACTATGGCTACACCTTC.

The chain couples TRBV3-1 to TRBJ1-1; 10 bases are a match to TRBD1. V trimming: 0 bases; J trimming: 7 bases; junction bases outside the gene matches: 8. The CDR3 contains 16 residues. In germline, CDR1 is LGHDT, CDR2 YNNKEL (reference sequence). The CDR3 nucleotides are TGTGCCAGCAGCCAAGATCTTGACAGGGGGCCCAGTGAAGCTTTCTTT. Amino acid sequence: CASSQDLDRGPSEAFF. Based on the CDR3 plus reference TRBV3-1 and TRBJ1-1, the full variable domain is DTAVSQTPKYLVTQMGNDKSIKCEQNLGHDTMYWYKQDSKKFLKIMFSYNNKELIINETVPNRFSPKSPDKAHLNLHINSLELGDSAVYFCASSQDLDRGPSEAFFGQGTRLTVV.

The gene calls are TRBV24-1 and TRBJ2-1, with TRBD2 matching 8 bases. The V gene end was trimmed by 7 bases and the J gene end by 7 bases; junction bases not matched to a gene: 5. The CDR3 loop spans 13 amino acids. Germline-derived CDR1 and CDR2 are KGHDR and SFDVKD. The CDR3 spells CATSGGGWNEQFF. The DNA of the CDR3 is TGTGCCACCAGCGGGGGGGGTTGGAATGAGCAGTTCTTC.

The chain joins TRBV27 to TRBJ2-7; D remains ambiguous. The CDR3 runs to 12 residues. The germline gives CDR1 MNHEY, CDR2 SMNVEV (reference sequence). V lost 4 bases and J 5 bases, leaving 9 bases between the germline ends. CDR3 sequence reads: CASSSWGNEQYF. The CDR3, as DNA: TGTGCCAGCAGTTCATGGGGAAACGAGCAGTACTTC.

This clonotype was seen a few times. V gene TRBV20-1 combines with J gene TRBJ1-2, with D maybe TRBD1 (6 bases). The germline V and J ends were trimmed by 2 bases and 5 bases, with 12 bases remaining between them. Germline V gene data show CDR1 as DFQATT and CDR2 as SNEGSKA (reference sequence). CDR3 length equals 13 residues. The CDR3 spells CSARNQDSYGYTF. The CDR3 nucleotides read TGCAGTGCTAGAAACCAGGACAGTTATGGCTACACCTTC.

About this clonotype: Germline is not matched at one junction end, which may reflect a read error. This chain uses TRBV20-1 with TRBJ2-2; 10 nucleotides line up with TRBD2. The CDR3 spans 16 residues. Germline V lookup: CDR1 DFQATT, CDR2 SNEGSKA (reference sequence). DNA of the CDR3: TGCTGTGCTAGAGATTGGCTAGCGGGAGACGCCGGGGAGCTGTTTTTT. It specifies CCARDWLAGDAGELFF.

In this sample, this clonotype turned up a few times. The CDR3 region is CAISVGQGHYGYTF. As DNA, the CDR3 is TGTGCCATCAGTGTTGGGCAGGGGCACTATGGCTACACCTTC. V and J are TRBV10-3 and TRBJ1-2, with D possibly TRBD1 on 6 matching bases. The V and J ends lost 4 bases and 3 bases respectively, with 12 bases between them. Germline V gives CDR1 ENHRY, CDR2 SYGVKD. CDR3 length: 14 residues.

The rearrangement links TRBV7-9 to TRBJ2-7; a possible D gene is TRBD1 (6 bases). CDR1 and CDR2 from the germline V gene are SEHNR and FQNEAQ (reference sequence). The CDR3 covers 15 residues. V was shortened by 10 bases and J by 3 bases, with 22 bases between the two germline ends. The CDR3 bases are TGTGCCACCGAGCCAGGGGCACCATCTAGCTACGAGCAGTACTTC. Translated: CATEPGAPSSYEQYF. Based on the CDR3 plus reference TRBV7-9 and TRBJ2-7, the full variable domain is DTGVSQNPRHKITKRGQNVTFRCDPISEHNRLYWYRQTLGQGPEFLTYFQNEAQLEKSRLLSDRFSAERPKGSFSTLEIQRTEQGDSAMYLCATEPGAPSSYEQYFGPGTRLTVT.

This clonotype was picked up many times. The rearrangement links TRBV6-6 to TRBJ1-2; no clear D gene. The CDR3 length is 16 residues. Germline CDR1 reads MNHNY; CDR2 reads SVGAGI (reference sequence). V was cut by 0 bases and J by 3 bases, with 14 bases left in between. The CDR3 reads CASSYSKSGVDYGYTF. In nucleotides, the CDR3 is TGTGCCAGCAGTTACTCGAAGTCAGGTGTGGACTATGGCTACACCTTC.

This clonotype showed up many times. The chain is built from TRBV29-1 and TRBJ2-3, with 11 bases matching TRBD2. The junction had 2 bases not matched to a gene; V was cut back by 5 bases and J by 4 bases. CDR1 is SQVTM, CDR2 ANQGSEA, per germline. The CDR3 contains 13 residues. The CDR3 nucleotides read TGCAGCGTTACTAGCGGGAGAGCAGATACGCAGTATTTT. Amino acids: CSVTSGRADTQYF.

The chain uses TRBV5-1 and TRBJ2-1; D unclear. The CDR3 has 14 amino acids. V lost 0 bases and J lost 9, with 13 bases in between. Germline loops: CDR1 SGHRS, CDR2 YFSETQ. CDR3 in amino acids: CASSLGAASSEQFF. In DNA, the CDR3 is TGCGCCAGCAGCTTGGGGGCCGCTTCGAGTGAGCAGTTCTTC.

This clonotype has ten or more counts. The chain recombines TRBV15 with TRBJ2-6, with D unresolved. This CDR3 has 15 amino acids. V was pared by 0 bases and J by 1 base, with 4 bases between. Germline CDR1 is LNHNV and CDR2 is YYDKDF (reference sequence). The CDR3, as DNA: TGTGCCACCAGCAGAGATCTTTCTGGGGCCAACGTCCTGACTTTC. It yields the protein CATSRDLSGANVLTF.

Ten or more counts support this clonotype. The genes are TRBV20-1 and TRBJ1-6; D is uncertain. The CDR3 spans 13 residues. In germline, CDR1 is DFQATT, CDR2 SNEGSKA (reference sequence). Trimming took 0 bases from V and 10 from J, leaving 10 bases between them. CDR3 bases: TGCAGTGCTAGAGAGTTTACCGGATCACCCCTCCACTTT. Translation gives CSAREFTGSPLHF.